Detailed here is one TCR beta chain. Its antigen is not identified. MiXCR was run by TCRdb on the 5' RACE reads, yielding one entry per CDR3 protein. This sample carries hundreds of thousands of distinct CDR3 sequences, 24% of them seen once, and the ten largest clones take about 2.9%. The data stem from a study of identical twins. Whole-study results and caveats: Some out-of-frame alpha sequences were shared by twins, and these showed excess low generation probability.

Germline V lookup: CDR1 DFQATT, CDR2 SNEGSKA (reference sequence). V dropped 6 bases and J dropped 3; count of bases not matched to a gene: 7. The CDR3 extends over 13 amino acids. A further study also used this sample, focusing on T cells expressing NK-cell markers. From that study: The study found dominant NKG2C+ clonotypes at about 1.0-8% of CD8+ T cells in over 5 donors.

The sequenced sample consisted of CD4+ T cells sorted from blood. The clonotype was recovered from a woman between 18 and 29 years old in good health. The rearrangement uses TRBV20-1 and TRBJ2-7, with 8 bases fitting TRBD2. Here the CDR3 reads CSAGGRGGYEQYF. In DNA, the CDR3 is TGCAGTGCAGGGGGTCGGGGGGGCTACGAGCAGTACTTC.